This entry features one T cell receptor (beta chain) sequence. The source of the sample is a study of blood T cell repertoires in COVID-19. The CDR3 has 15 residues. Germline CDR1 and CDR2: MDHEN and SYDVKM. Trimming cost V 3 bases and J 7 bases, with 18 bases left between them. Some clones are missing from TCRdb's copy, which holds only in-frame ones; the method was immunoSEQ multiplex PCR. The sample consists of about 65,000 clones, roughly four fifths of them appearing once. The chain couples TRBV28 to TRBJ1-2, with D possibly being TRBD1 (5 bases). The TCR was taken from a human donor in a cohort sampled during active COVID-19. What was sequenced was peripheral blood. CDR3 nucleotide sequence: TGTGCCAGCAGTTTCGCGGGGGACCCCCGAGGTGGCTACACCTTC. It translates to CASSFAGDPRGGYTF.